Sequencing of this T cell receptor beta chain was carried out in a study of a mutant IDH1 vaccine in newly diagnosed glioma. Study context: Investigators started vaccination 4-6 weeks after radiotherapy alone, or with temozolomide cycles. Treatment recipients were approximately 60% male and about 40% female, and their mean age was roughly 44 years. It was radiotherapy, temozolomide, or both that patients received previously, with most receiving both.

Stated time point: week 5, during vaccination. Vaccine doses each comprised 300 ug of mutant IDH1 20-mer peptide, with topical imiquimod. Newly diagnosed WHO grade 3 or 4 IDH1-mutant, ATRX-lost astrocytomas were identified in the donors. Profiling relied on immunoSEQ multiplex PCR, and the TCRdb table lists in-frame clones only, not all of them. The sample records about 28,000 clones, roughly 90% being singletons. Per germline, CDR1 MNHEY and CDR2 SVGAGI. This CDR3 comprises 14 residues. V lost 4 bases and J lost 0, with 9 bases in between. Turning to this clone: Its antigen is still unknown.

This TCR derives from a man between 18 and 29 years old with glioma. The sample consisted of PBMCs, taken from a glioma patient whose treatment included an IDH1 peptide vaccine. This sequence joins TRBV6-5 and TRBJ1-1, with D unresolved. In DNA form, the CDR3 reads TGTGCCAGCAGTTCCTCATCTATGAACACTGAAGCTTTCTTT. Protein sequence: CASSSSSMNTEAFF.